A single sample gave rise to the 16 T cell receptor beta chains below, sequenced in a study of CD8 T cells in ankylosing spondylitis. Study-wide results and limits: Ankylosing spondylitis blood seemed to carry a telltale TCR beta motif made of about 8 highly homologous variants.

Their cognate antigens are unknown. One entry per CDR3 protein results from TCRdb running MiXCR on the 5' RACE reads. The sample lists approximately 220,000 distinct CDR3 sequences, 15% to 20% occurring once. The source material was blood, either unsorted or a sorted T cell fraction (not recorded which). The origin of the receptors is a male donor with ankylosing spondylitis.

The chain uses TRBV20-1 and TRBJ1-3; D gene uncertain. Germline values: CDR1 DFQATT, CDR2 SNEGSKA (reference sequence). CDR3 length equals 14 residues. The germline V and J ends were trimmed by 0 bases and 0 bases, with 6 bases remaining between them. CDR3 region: CSAREMISGNTIYF. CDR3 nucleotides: TGCAGTGCTAGAGAGATGATCTCTGGAAACACCATATATTTT.

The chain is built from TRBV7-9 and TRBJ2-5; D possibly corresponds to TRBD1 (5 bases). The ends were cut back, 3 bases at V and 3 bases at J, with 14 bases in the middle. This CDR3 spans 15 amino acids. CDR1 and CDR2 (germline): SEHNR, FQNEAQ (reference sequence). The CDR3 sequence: CASSFWGTVEETQYF. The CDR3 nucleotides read TGTGCCAGCAGCTTCTGGGGCACAGTGGAAGAGACCCAGTACTTC.

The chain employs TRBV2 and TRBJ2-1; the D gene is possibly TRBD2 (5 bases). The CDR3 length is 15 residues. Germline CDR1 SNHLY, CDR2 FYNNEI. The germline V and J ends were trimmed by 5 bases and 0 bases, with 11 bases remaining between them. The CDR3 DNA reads TGTGCCAGCAGTTTACGGGAAAGCTCCTACAATGAGCAGTTCTTC. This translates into CASSLRESSYNEQFF.

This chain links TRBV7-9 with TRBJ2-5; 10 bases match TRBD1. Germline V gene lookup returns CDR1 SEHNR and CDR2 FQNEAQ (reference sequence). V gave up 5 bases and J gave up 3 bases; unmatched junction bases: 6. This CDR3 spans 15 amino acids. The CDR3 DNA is TGTGCCAGCAGCCCACCGGGACAGGGGAAAGAGACCCAGTACTTC. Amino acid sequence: CASSPPGQGKETQYF. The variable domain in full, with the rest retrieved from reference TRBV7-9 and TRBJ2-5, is DTGVSQNPRHKITKRGQNVTFRCDPISEHNRLYWYRQTLGQGPEFLTYFQNEAQLEKSRLLSDRFSAERPKGSFSTLEIQRTEQGDSAMYLCASSPPGQGKETQYFGPGTRLLVL.

CDR3 in amino acids: CAWSTGQGRNQPQHF. CDR3 bases: TGTGCCTGGAGCACGGGACAGGGGCGCAATCAGCCCCAGCATTTT. V gene TRBV30 combines with J gene TRBJ1-5, with 10 bases lining up with TRBD1. The CDR3 extends over 15 amino acids. Per germline, CDR1 GTSNPN and CDR2 SVGIG (reference sequence). The V segment lost 3 bases and the J segment 2 bases; nucleotides outside the gene matches: 4.

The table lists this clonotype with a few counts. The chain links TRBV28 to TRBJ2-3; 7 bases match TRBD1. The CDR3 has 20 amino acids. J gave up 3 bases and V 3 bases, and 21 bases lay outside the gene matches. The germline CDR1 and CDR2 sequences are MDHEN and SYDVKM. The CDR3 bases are TGTGCCAGCAGTTTTGGGGTTTTGGCCTGGGGAACAGGGGAGACAGATACGCAGTATTTT. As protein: CASSFGVLAWGTGETDTQYF.

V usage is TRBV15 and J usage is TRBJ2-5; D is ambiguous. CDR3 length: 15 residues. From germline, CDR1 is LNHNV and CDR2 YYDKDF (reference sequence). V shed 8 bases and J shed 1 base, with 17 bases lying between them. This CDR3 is CATQELRGIQETQYF. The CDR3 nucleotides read TGTGCCACCCAAGAATTACGCGGAATCCAAGAGACCCAGTACTTC.

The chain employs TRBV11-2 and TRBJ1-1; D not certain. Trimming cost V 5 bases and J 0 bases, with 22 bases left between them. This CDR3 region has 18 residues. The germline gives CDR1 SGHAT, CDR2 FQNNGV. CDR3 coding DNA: TGTGCCAGCAGCCCAAACGGGTGGGTCCCGTCCCTGAACACTGAAGCTTTCTTT. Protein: CASSPNGWVPSLNTEAFF.

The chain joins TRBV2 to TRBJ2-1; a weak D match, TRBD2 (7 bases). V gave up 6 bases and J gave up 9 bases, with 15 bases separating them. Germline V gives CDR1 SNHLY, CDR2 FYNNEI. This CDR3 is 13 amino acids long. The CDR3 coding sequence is TGTGCCAGCAGGGGGGGGCAGGGCCTTGAGCAGTTCTTC. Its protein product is CASRGGQGLEQFF.

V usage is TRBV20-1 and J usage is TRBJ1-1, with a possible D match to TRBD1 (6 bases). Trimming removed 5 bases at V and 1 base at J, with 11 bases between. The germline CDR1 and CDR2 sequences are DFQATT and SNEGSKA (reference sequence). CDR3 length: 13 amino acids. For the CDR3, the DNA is TGCAGTGCTTTACTACAGGGGAACACTGAAGCTTTCTTT. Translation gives CSALLQGNTEAFF.

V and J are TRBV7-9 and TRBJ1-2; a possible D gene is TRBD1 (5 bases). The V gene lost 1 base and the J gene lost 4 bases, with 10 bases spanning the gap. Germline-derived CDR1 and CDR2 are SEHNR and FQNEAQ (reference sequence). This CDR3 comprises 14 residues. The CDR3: CASSLGSGGYGYTF. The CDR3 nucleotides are TGTGCCAGCAGCTTAGGTTCGGGGGGCTATGGCTACACCTTC.

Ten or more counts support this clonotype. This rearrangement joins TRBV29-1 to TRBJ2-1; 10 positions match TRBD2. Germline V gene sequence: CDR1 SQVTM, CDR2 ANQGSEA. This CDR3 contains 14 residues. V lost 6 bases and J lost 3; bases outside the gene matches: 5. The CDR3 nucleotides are TGCAGCGTAGCGGGGGGGATCTTCTACAATGAGCAGTTCTTC. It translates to CSVAGGIFYNEQFF.

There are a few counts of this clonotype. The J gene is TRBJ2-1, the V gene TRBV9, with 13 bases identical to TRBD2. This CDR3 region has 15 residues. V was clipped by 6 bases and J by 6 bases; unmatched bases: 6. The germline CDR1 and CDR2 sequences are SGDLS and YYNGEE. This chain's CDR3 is CASTEGTSGVNEQFF. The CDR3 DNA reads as TGTGCCAGCACCGAGGGGACTAGCGGGGTCAATGAGCAGTTCTTC.

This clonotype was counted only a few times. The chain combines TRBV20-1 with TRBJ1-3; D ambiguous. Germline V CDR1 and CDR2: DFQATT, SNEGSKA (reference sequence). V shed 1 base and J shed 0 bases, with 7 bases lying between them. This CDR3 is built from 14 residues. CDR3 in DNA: TGCAGTGCTAGAGGATGGAGCTCTGGAAACACCATATATTTT. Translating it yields CSARGWSSGNTIYF.

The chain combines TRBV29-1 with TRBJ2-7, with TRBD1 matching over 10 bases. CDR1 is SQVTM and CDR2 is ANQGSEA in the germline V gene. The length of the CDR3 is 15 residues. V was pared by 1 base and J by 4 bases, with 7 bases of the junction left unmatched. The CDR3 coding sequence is TGCAGCGTTGAAGGAGGCGGGACAGGGGAATACGAGCAGTACTTC. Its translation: CSVEGGGTGEYEQYF.

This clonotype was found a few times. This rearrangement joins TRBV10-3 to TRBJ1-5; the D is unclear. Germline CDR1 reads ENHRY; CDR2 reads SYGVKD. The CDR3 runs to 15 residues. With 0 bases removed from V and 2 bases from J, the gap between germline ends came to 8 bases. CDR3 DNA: TGTGCCATCAGTGAGTCGAGCCAGGGCAATCAGCCCCAGCATTTT. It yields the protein CAISESSQGNQPQHF.